These T cell receptor beta chains were read from a single sample in a study of blood T cells in healthy people across ages. MiXCR, run by TCRdb on the 5' RACE reads, gives a single entry per CDR3 protein. Among about 900,000 distinct CDR3 sequences listed, around two thirds were seen once. Sequencing input: blood. These TCRs come from a man aged 30-40 years in good health. Both conserved end residues are part of each CDR3. D genes are given only for firm matches. Only part of the rows carry a size: once, few, many, or a class if the clone is expanded.

V gene	J gene	clone size	D gene	CDR3 DNA	CDR3 protein
TRBV10-3	TRBJ2-3	NA	TRBD1	TGTGCCATCTGGGACAGGGCTACAGATACGCAGTATTTT	CAIWDRATDTQYF
TRBV9	TRBJ1-6	NA	TRBD1	TGTGCCAGCAGCGTCACAGGGGGCGCTGGGATAAATAATTCACCCCTCCACTTT	CASSVTGGAGINNSPLHF
TRBV6-6	TRBJ2-5	NA	TRBD2	TGTGCCAGCAGTTACTCGGGGACTACTTCCCAAGAGACCCAGTACTTC	CASSYSGTTSQETQYF
TRBV6-6	TRBJ2-5	NA	TRBD1	TGTGCCAGCGGGACAGTTGAAGAGACCCAGTACTTC	CASGTVEETQYF
TRBV20-1	TRBJ2-5	NA	TRBD1	TGCAGTGCTCCGCCCTTGGGGGACAGGGGTTGGGAGACCCAGTACTTC	CSAPPLGDRGWETQYF
TRBV20-1	TRBJ1-2	few	NA	TGCAGTGCTAGGGACATTGACGGCTACACCTTC	CSARDIDGYTF
TRBV4-2	TRBJ2-7	few	NA	TGTGCCAGCAGCCAAGAGGGGGGAGGGGGTGTATACGAGCAGTACTTC	CASSQEGGGGVYEQYF
TRBV18	TRBJ1-2	few	NA	TGTGCCAGCTCATATAGGGAGGGTGAGAAGGATGGCTACACCTTC	CASSYREGEKDGYTF
TRBV6-2/TRBV6-3	TRBJ2-7	NA	NA	TGTGCCAGCAGTTACTCGCGAGAGGCGCCAGACGAGCAGTACTTC	CASSYSREAPDEQYF
TRBV6-2/TRBV6-3	TRBJ2-7	once	TRBD2	TGTGCCAGCAGACTCACTAGCGGGACCTACGAGCAGTACTTC	CASRLTSGTYEQYF
TRBV12-5	TRBJ2-5	NA	NA	TGTGCTAGTGGTTTCGGGTCCGGAGAGACCCAGTACTTC	CASGFGSGETQYF
TRBV21-1	TRBJ2-3	few	NA	TGTGCCAGCAGCAAACAGGAGGGTACGCAGTATTTT	CASSKQEGTQYF
TRBV6-6	TRBJ1-2	NA	NA	TGTGCCAGCACCTACGGGGGTGTCGGGGGTGGCTACACCTTC	CASTYGGVGGGYTF
TRBV10-3	TRBJ2-6	NA	NA	TGTGCCATCAGTGAGTCTATCGTTTTGTTGGCAGGCAAAACTGGGGCCAACGTCCTGACTTTC	CAISESIVLLAGKTGANVLTF
TRBV10-3	TRBJ2-7	NA	NA	TGTGCCATCAGTGAGTCTATGCAGCGAACGACCTACGAGCAGTACTTC	CAISESMQRTTYEQYF
TRBV6-2/TRBV6-3	TRBJ2-7	NA	NA	TGTGCCAGCAGTTACGGGGTCAGGCGGGGAGCCTACGAGCAGTACTTC	CASSYGVRRGAYEQYF
TRBV4-3	TRBJ2-6	many	NA	TGCGCCAGCAGCCAAGATCCGCCAGGGGCACGGACTGGGGCCAACGTCCTGACTTTC	CASSQDPPGARTGANVLTF
TRBV6-5	TRBJ1-2	NA	NA	TGTGCCAGCAGTTACTCGACACCCCCGGCCTATGGCTACACCTTC	CASSYSTPPAYGYTF
TRBV7-7	TRBJ2-3	few	NA	TGTGCTAGCAGCTTACTGGCGGGCGCTAGCACAGATACGCAGTATTTT	CASSLLAGASTDTQYF
TRBV28	TRBJ2-3	NA	TRBD1	TGTGCCAGCAGTTCATCCGGGACAGGGATCCCAGATACGCAGTATTTT	CASSSSGTGIPDTQYF
TRBV5-1	TRBJ1-1	NA	NA	TGCGCCAGCAGCTTTGAAGGAGATCTGAACACTGAAGCTTTCTTT	CASSFEGDLNTEAFF
TRBV12-3/TRBV12-4	TRBJ2-1	NA	TRBD2	TGTGCCAGCAGCAAAACCGGGACTAGCGGGGGGCTGCGCGCTGGGTACAATGAGCAGTTCTTC	CASSKTGTSGGLRAGYNEQFF
TRBV20-1	TRBJ2-1	few	TRBD2	TGCAGTGCTTTCCGACTAGCGGGGTCCTACAATGAGCAGTTCTTC	CSAFRLAGSYNEQFF
TRBV27	TRBJ2-7	NA	TRBD1	TGTGCCAGCAGTTCTTACGATGGGACAGATTCTAGCTACGAGCAGTACTTC	CASSSYDGTDSSYEQYF
TRBV10-3	TRBJ2-7	NA	NA	TGTGCCATCAGCCCCACACTACTAGCCTACGAGCAGTACTTC	CAISPTLLAYEQYF
TRBV4-3	TRBJ2-7	NA	TRBD1	TGCGCCAGCAGCCAAGAGGACAGGGACAACGAGCAGTACTTC	CASSQEDRDNEQYF
TRBV20-1	TRBJ1-2	few	NA	TGCAGTGCCCCCATGAGGGGGGGGAGGGGGAACTATGGCTACACCTTC	CSAPMRGGRGNYGYTF
TRBV4-3	TRBJ2-3	few	NA	TGCGCCAGCAGCCAAAGAAGGGGGGGTATGAGGACAGATACGCAGTATTTT	CASSQRRGGMRTDTQYF
TRBV30	TRBJ1-1	NA	NA	TGTGCCGGCGACAGTCAGCAAGCTTTCTTT	CAGDSQQAFF
TRBV10-3	TRBJ2-7	NA	TRBD2	TGTGCCATCAGTAGCGGGGAGGTAAAGTACGAGCAGTACTTC	CAISSGEVKYEQYF
TRBV12-3/TRBV12-4	TRBJ2-3	NA	NA	TGTGCCAGCAGTTACCAGGTGGGAGATACGCAGTATTTT	CASSYQVGDTQYF
TRBV6-6	TRBJ2-1	NA	NA	TGTGCCAGCCTGGGGACGGGAAACTACAATGAGCAGTTCTTC	CASLGTGNYNEQFF
TRBV7-2	TRBJ2-4	few	NA	TGTGCCAGCAGCCTAGTGACAGGTTTAGCCAAAAACATTCAGTACTTC	CASSLVTGLAKNIQYF
TRBV7-2	TRBJ2-7	NA	NA	TGTGCCAGCAGCTCCGGGTTGAGGGCCTACGAGCAGTACTTC	CASSSGLRAYEQYF
TRBV12-3/TRBV12-4	TRBJ2-7	NA	TRBD1	TGTGCCAGCACACCGACAGGGTACGAGCAGTACTTC	CASTPTGYEQYF
TRBV20-1	TRBJ2-1	NA	TRBD1	TGCAGTGCTAGAGATTTCCAGGGGGCCTACAATGAGCAGTTCTTC	CSARDFQGAYNEQFF
TRBV27	TRBJ1-6	NA	NA	TGTGCCAGCAAAGGAGGGGGTAATTCACCCCTCCACTTT	CASKGGGNSPLHF
TRBV15	TRBJ2-7	NA	TRBD1	TGTGCCACCAGCAGCCCCGGGACAGGGCTCCACGAGCAGTACTTC	CATSSPGTGLHEQYF
TRBV5-6	TRBJ2-1	NA	NA	TGTGCCAGCAGCTTGCTGGGACATCTGTTCTTC	CASSLLGHLFF
TRBV29-1	TRBJ2-7	NA	NA	TGCAGCGTTGAAGATCTTACGGAGGAAGAGCCCTACGAGCAGTACTTC	CSVEDLTEEEPYEQYF
TRBV20-1	TRBJ1-2	NA	TRBD1	TGCAGTGCTAGAGAGCGACAGGGATCTCCAGGCTACACCTTC	CSARERQGSPGYTF
TRBV6-5	TRBJ2-7	NA	NA	TGTGCCAGCAGTTACTTCCCGTGGGACGAGCAGTACTTC	CASSYFPWDEQYF
TRBV12-3/TRBV12-4	TRBJ2-1	NA	TRBD2	TGTGCCAGCAGTTTGGCTAGCGGAGTCGGATGGTTCTTC	CASSLASGVGWFF
TRBV7-2	TRBJ2-3	NA	NA	TGTGCCAGCACCCCCGGGACTCCATCAGATACGCAGTATTTT	CASTPGTPSDTQYF
TRBV5-1	TRBJ2-1	NA	TRBD2	TGCGCCAGCAGCTCCCCTTGGGGGGGAAGCTCCTACAATGAGCAGTTCTTC	CASSSPWGGSSYNEQFF
TRBV9	TRBJ2-1	few	TRBD1	TGTGCCAGCAGCGTAGTTGGACAGGGATCGTATAATGAGCAGTTCTTC	CASSVVGQGSYNEQFF
TRBV7-9	TRBJ2-7	NA	NA	TGTGCCGGCAGTCTTAAAGGGACTGACCCCTACGAGCTGTACTTC	CAGSLKGTDPYELYF
TRBV20-1	TRBJ1-2	NA	NA	TGCAGTGCTCCCGCCCCGGACAGCTATGGCTACACCTTC	CSAPAPDSYGYTF
TRBV9	TRBJ1-2	few	TRBD1	TGTGCCAGCAGCCCACAGGGGGCGGGGTATGGCTACACCTTC	CASSPQGAGYGYTF
TRBV10-2	TRBJ2-5	NA	TRBD2	TGCGCCAGCAGCTTGGGACTAGCGTTGGAGACCCAGTACTTC	CASSLGLALETQYF
TRBV29-1	TRBJ1-4	NA	NA	TGCAGCGTTGCAGTGGGTGAAAAACTGTTTTTT	CSVAVGEKLFF
TRBV28	TRBJ2-1	NA	TRBD2	TGTGCCAGCAGAGACCATAGCGGGGGCCCCTACAATGAGCAGTTCTTC	CASRDHSGGPYNEQFF
TRBV7-2	TRBJ2-1	NA	TRBD1	TGTGCCAGCGGCTTCCCGACAGGGGCTCGCTACAACGAGCAGTTCTTC	CASGFPTGARYNEQFF